The present T cell receptor beta chain was sequenced within a study of cytotoxic CD8 clonotypes in ibrutinib-treated CLL. Using immunoSEQ multiplex PCR, the repertoire was profiled, and TCRdb retains in-frame clones only, with some absent. Of approximately 70,000 clones in the sample, over 75% were seen once. Germline loops: CDR1 MNHNY, CDR2 SVGAGI (reference sequence). The V end was cut by 7 bases, the J end by 6 bases, with 10 bases between. This CDR3 is built from 11 residues. This receptor was identified in a human donor with chronic lymphocytic leukemia. V gene TRBV6-6 combines with J gene TRBJ2-7, with no clear D. The sample consisted of PBMCs, taken at disease progression, from a patient treated with ibrutinib. CDR3 DNA: TGTGCCAGCACCAGCGAAGGCGAGCAGTACTTC. Amino acids: CASTSEGEQYF.